In its sample, the clone carrying this T cell receptor (beta chain) was seen a few times. The antigen is undetermined. At the DNA level, this CDR3 is encoded by other sequences in the same sample as well. The isolated RNA, all of it, was reverse transcribed, so expressed TCRB transcripts were what got sequenced. Clones were read by immunoSEQ multiplex PCR, and TCRdb kept only the in-frame ones, dropping some. The sample comprises nearly 700,000 clones, around 15% of which are singletons, and around 0.022% rests with the top ten. This entry comes from a study of beta chain features in type 1 diabetes. Study outcomes and limitations: Shorter templates might be favored by PCR, and equally so in patients and in controls. Type 1 diabetes patients showed a moderate but significant shortening of TCRB CDR3s in all four CD4+ subsets.

Germline values: CDR1 SEHNR, CDR2 FQNEAQ (reference sequence). The CDR3 is 14 residues long. Trimming shortened V by 0 bases and J by 2 bases, and 7 bases separated the two germline ends. Every participating donor gave one draw, a heparinised blood sample averaging about 100 mL. This TCR was sampled from a man between 18 and 35 years old with type 1 diabetes. Sequencing was carried out using naive CD4+ T cells from blood. The genes are TRBV7-9 and TRBJ1-2; D is unclear. The CDR3 coding sequence is TGTGCCAGCAGCTTAGCCGGCACGAACTATGGCTACACCTTC. Its translation: CASSLAGTNYGYTF.